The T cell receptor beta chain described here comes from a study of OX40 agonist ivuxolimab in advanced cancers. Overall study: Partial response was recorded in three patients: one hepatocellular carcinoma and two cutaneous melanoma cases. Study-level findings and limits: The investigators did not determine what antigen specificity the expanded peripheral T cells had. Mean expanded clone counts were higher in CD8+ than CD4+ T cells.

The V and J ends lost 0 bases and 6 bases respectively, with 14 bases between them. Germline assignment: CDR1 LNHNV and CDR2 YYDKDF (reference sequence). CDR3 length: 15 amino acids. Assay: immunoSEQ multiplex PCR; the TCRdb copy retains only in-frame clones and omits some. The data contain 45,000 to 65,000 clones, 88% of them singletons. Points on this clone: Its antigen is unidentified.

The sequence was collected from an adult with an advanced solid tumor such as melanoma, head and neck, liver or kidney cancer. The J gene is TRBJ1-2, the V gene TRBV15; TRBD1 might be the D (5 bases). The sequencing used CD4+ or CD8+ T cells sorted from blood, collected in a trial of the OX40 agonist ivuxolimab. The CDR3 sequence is CATSRDRAGGHGYTF. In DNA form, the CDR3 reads TGTGCCACCAGCAGAGATCGGGCCGGGGGTCATGGCTACACCTTC.